The next 9 T cell receptor beta chains were all read from a single sample in a study of T cells in Graves' hyperthyroidism and ophthalmopathy. TCR beta CDR3 sequences were amplified from RNA transcripts. The HTBI primer set drove a first-round RT-PCR of the TCR CDR3. TCRdb re-derived calls from the multiplex PCR reads in MiXCR, one entry per CDR3 protein. The repertoire includes roughly 380,000 distinct CDR3 sequences, roughly 19% of them detected once, and 3.7% sits in the top ten. The material sequenced was blood. These receptors were collected from a woman between 18 and 30 years old with Graves' hyperthyroidism.

The rearrangement uses TRBV30 and TRBJ1-1; TRBD1 matches at 10 bases. Looked up from germline, CDR1 is GTSNPN and CDR2 is SVGIG (reference sequence). The CDR3 spans 15 residues. The V and J ends lost 1 base and 2 bases, in that order; junction bases with no gene match: 4. The CDR3 DNA reads as TGTGCCTGGAGTGGGACAGGGGGAGTTAACACTGAAGCTTTCTTT. Translation gives CAWSGTGGVNTEAFF.

The table lists this clonotype with many counts. CDR3 sequence reads: CASSAGQVSYEQYF. DNA for the CDR3: TGTGCCAGCAGCGCGGGACAGGTCTCCTACGAGCAGTACTTC. The chain links TRBV9 to TRBJ2-7; 8 bases align to TRBD1. V trimming: 3 bases; J trimming: 0 bases; junction bases outside the gene matches: 2. CDR1 and CDR2 from the germline V gene are SGDLS and YYNGEE. CDR3 length equals 14 residues.

This clonotype appeared many times. This sequence joins TRBV12-3 or TRBV12-4 and TRBJ1-1; maybe TRBD1 (6 bases). V was clipped by 5 bases and J by 0 bases, with 13 bases between them. CDR3 length: 15 amino acids. The CDR3 coding sequence is TGTGCCAGCAGTCGAAACAGGGTGATGAACACTGAAGCTTTCTTT. This translates into CASSRNRVMNTEAFF.

In this sample, this clonotype turned up many times. The chain carries TRBV7-9 and TRBJ1-1; D is undetermined. Germline lookup yields CDR1 SEHNR and CDR2 FQNEAQ (reference sequence). Between the trimmed V and J ends, which lost 11 bases and 3 bases, there was a span of 16 bases. This CDR3 has 13 residues. Here the CDR3 reads CADRKTGDTEAFF. As DNA, the CDR3 is TGTGCCGACCGTAAGACCGGGGACACTGAAGCTTTCTTT. The full variable domain, rest sourced from reference TRBV7-9 and TRBJ1-1, is DTGVSQNPRHKITKRGQNVTFRCDPISEHNRLYWYRQTLGQGPEFLTYFQNEAQLEKSRLLSDRFSAERPKGSFSTLEIQRTEQGDSAMYLCADRKTGDTEAFFGQGTRLTVV.

This rearrangement joins TRBV12-3 or TRBV12-4 to TRBJ1-2; TRBD1 aligns across 7 bases. J lost 6 bases, V lost 6 bases, and 10 bases had no gene match. The length of the CDR3 is 14 residues. DNA of the CDR3: TGTGCCAGCAGCCCCTGGGACAGACAAAATGGCTACACCTTC. Its protein is CASSPWDRQNGYTF.

This clonotype was found many times. The gene calls are TRBV2 and TRBJ2-7, with 7 bases identical to TRBD1. V lost 5 bases and J lost 10; bases outside the gene matches: 5. CDR3 size: 11 residues. Per the germline V gene, CDR1 is SNHLY and CDR2 is FYNNEI. For the CDR3, the DNA is TGTGCCAGCAGTCCTGACAGGGATCAGTACTTC. This codes for CASSPDRDQYF. Filled out from reference TRBV2 and TRBJ2-7, the complete variable domain reads EPEVTQTPSHQVTQMGQEVILRCVPISNHLYFYWYRQILGQKVEFLVSFYNNEISEKSEIFDDQFSVERPDGSNFTLKIRSTKLEDSAMYFCASSPDRDQYFGPGTRLTVT.

Note on this clonotype: At one boundary the junction diverges from the germline segment, which might be a read error. The rearrangement uses TRBV6-1 and TRBJ1-2; D gene ambiguous. Looked up from germline, CDR1 is MNHNS and CDR2 is SASEGT. This CDR3 region has 13 residues. Here the CDR3 DNA reads TGTGCCAGCAGGAAACAGAGGTACTATGGTTACACCTTC. This translates into CASRKQRYYGYTF.

Many counts were recorded for this clonotype. J is TRBJ1-1 and V is TRBV6-2 or TRBV6-3; D ambiguous. CDR1 and CDR2 from the germline V gene are MNHEY and SVGEGT. The CDR3 length is 18 residues. Trimming removed 3 bases at V and 0 bases at J, with 20 bases between. CDR3 amino acids: CASSYGAERTDMNTEAFF. CDR3 bases: TGTGCCAGCAGTTATGGAGCCGAGAGGACCGATATGAACACTGAAGCTTTCTTT.

This clonotype was detected many times. The CDR3 DNA is TGTGCCTGGGGGATAACATATAGCAATCAGCCCCAGCATTTT. As protein: CAWGITYSNQPQHF. This chain links TRBV30 with TRBJ1-5; D gene ambiguous. V was pared by 5 bases and J by 0 bases, with 11 bases between. The CDR3 is 14 amino acids. Germline-derived CDR1 and CDR2 are GTSNPN and SVGIG (reference sequence). The complete variable domain, with remaining parts taken from reference TRBV30 and TRBJ1-5, reads SQTIHQWPATLVQPVGSPLSLECTVEGTSNPNLYWYRQAAGRGLQLLFYSVGIGQISSEVPQNLSASRPQDRQFILSSKKLLLSDSGFYLCAWGITYSNQPQHFGDGTRLSIL.